One and the same sample provided the 12 T cell receptor beta chains below, sequenced in a study of T-cell memory formation after mild COVID-19. TCRdb passed the 5' RACE reads through MiXCR, listing each CDR3 protein once. The sample lists 250,000 to 350,000 distinct CDR3 sequences; roughly an eighth were seen once. The sample taken for sequencing was PBMCs or a T cell subset sorted from them (not recorded which). The origin of the receptors is a young man who had mild COVID-19 (a few samples of this study predate the infection). Cell type and time point are not known.

This clonotype was counted a few times. V is TRBV25-1 and J is TRBJ2-3; TRBD2 aligns across 9 bases. The junction had 10 bases not matched to a gene; V was cut back by 8 bases and J by 4 bases. The CDR3 length is 15 residues. The germline CDR1 and CDR2 sequences are MGHDK and SYGVNS. The CDR3 region is CASGGRSGGPDTQYF. CDR3 nucleotides: TGTGCCAGCGGGGGACGTAGCGGGGGCCCAGATACGCAGTATTTT.

This rearrangement joins TRBV21-1 to TRBJ2-1; the table's D call of TRBD1 was not tested on the DNA. TRBV21-1 constitutes a pseudogene. This CDR3 is 21 amino acids long. CDR3 sequence reads: CASSKVRGPGGPNLVYNEQFF. Written as DNA, the CDR3 is TGTGCCAGCAGCAAAGTTAGGGGTCCGGGCGGCCCGAATCTAGTGTACAATGAGCAGTTCTTC.

This clonotype was counted a few times. The CDR3 loop is CASSPPLLHRVSSYNEQFF. The CDR3 bases are TGTGCCAGCTCACCACCGTTACTGCACAGAGTGAGCTCCTACAATGAGCAGTTCTTC. V and J are TRBV18 and TRBJ2-1, with unresolved D. The V end was cut by 0 bases, the J end by 0 bases, with 18 bases between. CDR3 length equals 19 residues. CDR1 is KGHSH, CDR2 LQKENI, per germline.

This clonotype was detected only a few times. The genes are TRBV7-3 and TRBJ2-3; TRBD1 or TRBD2 may be the D gene (5 bases each). V lost 5 bases and J lost 6, with 12 bases in between. This CDR3 is 13 amino acids long. Germline V gene lookup returns CDR1 SGHTA and CDR2 FQGTGA. CDR3 loop: CASSTREGDTQYF. CDR3 sequence (DNA): TGTGCCAGCAGCACACGCGAGGGGGATACGCAGTATTTT.

This clonotype was observed at least ten times. The rearrangement joins TRBV4-1 to TRBJ2-1; 7 positions match TRBD2. V was clipped by 1 base and J by 4 bases; unmatched bases: 7. The CDR3 spans 16 residues. CDR1 and CDR2 from the germline V gene are MGHRA and YSYEKL. This chain's CDR3 is CASSQVRLAVYNEQFF. The CDR3 DNA sequence: TGCGCCAGCAGCCAAGTTAGGCTAGCGGTTTACAATGAGCAGTTCTTC.

The V and J genes are TRBV5-6 and TRBJ1-1, with TRBD1 identical over 7 bases. V shed 3 bases, J shed 7 bases, and the junction held 6 bases outside the gene matches. The germline gives CDR1 SGHDT, CDR2 YYEEEE. The CDR3 totals 13 residues. The CDR3 loop reads CASSYDRVGEAFF. The CDR3 coding sequence is TGTGCCAGCAGCTATGACAGGGTGGGTGAAGCTTTCTTT.

The sample holds a few counts of this clonotype. The genes are TRBV7-9 and TRBJ1-2, with D unresolved. The germline V gene has CDR1 SEHNR and CDR2 FQNEAQ (reference sequence). V dropped 1 base and J dropped 8 bases, with 14 bases sitting between them. The CDR3 is 14 amino acids. The CDR3 reads CASSLVHSLSGYTF. DNA of the CDR3: TGTGCCAGCAGCTTAGTCCACTCCTTATCCGGCTACACCTTC.

A few counts support this clonotype. This sequence joins TRBV10-3 and TRBJ2-5, with TRBD1 matching 10 bases. Trimming removed 6 bases from V and 1 base from J; junction bases left unmatched: 5. The germline V gene encodes CDR1 ENHRY and CDR2 SYGVKD. This CDR3 region has 15 residues. The CDR3 is CAIRLGQGIQETQYF. DNA for the CDR3: TGTGCCATCAGGCTGGGACAGGGGATCCAAGAGACCCAGTACTTC.

This clonotype was picked up a small number of times. The chain employs TRBV6-6 and TRBJ1-4; 11 bases are shared with TRBD1. Trimming removed 6 bases from V and 6 bases from J; junction bases left unmatched: 9. CDR1 and CDR2 from the germline V gene are MNHNY and SVGAGI (reference sequence). This CDR3 is built from 16 residues. The CDR3 is CASRQRTGGFYEKLFF. DNA of the CDR3: TGTGCCAGCAGGCAAAGGACAGGGGGCTTTTATGAAAAACTGTTTTTT.

The table lists this clonotype with a few counts. The gene calls are TRBV5-1 and TRBJ2-5; 16 nucleotides match TRBD2. The CDR3 has 15 amino acids. J was trimmed by 6 bases and V by 4 bases; bases with no gene match: 3. In germline, CDR1 is SGHRS, CDR2 YFSETQ. CDR3 sequence: CASSGTSGGVKTQYF. Written as DNA, the CDR3 is TGCGCCAGCAGCGGGACTAGCGGGGGGGTTAAGACCCAGTACTTC.

CDR3: CASSAGLADLYEQYF. The CDR3 nucleotides are TGTGCCAGCAGCGCCGGACTAGCGGATCTATACGAGCAGTACTTC. This rearrangement joins TRBV7-6 to TRBJ2-7; 10 nucleotides agree with TRBD2. V lost 5 bases to trimming and J lost 4 bases; unmatched junction nucleotides: 8. This CDR3 comprises 15 residues. Germline CDR1 and CDR2: SGHVS and FNYEAQ.

V usage is TRBV5-5 and J usage is TRBJ2-3, with D possibly matching TRBD2 (7 bases). CDR1 and CDR2 (germline): SGHKS, YYEKEE (reference sequence). V lost 5 bases and J lost 2, with 15 bases in between. This CDR3 contains 15 residues. The CDR3 protein is CASRGGPPPTDTQYF. CDR3 DNA: TGTGCCAGCAGGGGGGGGCCACCGCCCACAGATACGCAGTATTTT. Complete variable domain (other parts from reference TRBV5-5 and TRBJ2-3): DAGVTQSPTHLIKTRGQQVTLRCSPISGHKSVSWYQQVLGQGPQFIFQYYEKEERGRGNFPDRFSARQFPNYSSELNVNALLLGDSALYLCASRGGPPPTDTQYFGPGTRLTVL.